A selection of T cell receptor beta chains follows, all from one sample in a study of metastatic and nonmetastatic thyroid tumors. Via MiXCR, TCRdb re-called the PCR reads. The sample includes 10,000 to 15,000 clones, 31% seen only once; the top ten take around 16%. Input material: tumor tissue. These TCRs come from a male donor with papillary thyroid cancer or a benign thyroid nodule (not recorded which). Some clones in this sample may be carry-over from other donors' samples. Both conserved end residues are part of each CDR3. D genes are given only for firm matches. Size is omitted from some rows. Given values are once, few, many or a class for expanded clones.

clone_size,cdr3_length,d_call,j_call,v_call,cdr3_aa,cdr3_nt
medium-sized,12,.,TRBJ1-2,TRBV28,CASSLYRYGYTF,TGTGCCAGCAGTTTATACCGCTATGGCTACACCTTC
many,13,.,TRBJ1-1,TRBV18,CASSRNRNTEAFF,TGTGCCAGCTCCCGAAATCGGAACACTGAAGCTTTCTTT
.,17,.,TRBJ2-6,TRBV11-1,CASSLVGRGAGANVLTF,TGTGCCAGCAGCTTAGTTGGCAGGGGAGCTGGGGCCAACGTCCTGACTTTC
many,20,.,TRBJ2-1,TRBV4-2,CASSQDSGDSGPSSYNEQFF,TGTGCCAGCAGCCAAGATTCAGGGGACTCTGGGCCCAGCTCCTACAATGAGCAGTTCTTC
.,18,TRBD2,TRBJ2-1,TRBV11-2,CAGSLEATGTSGQKGQFF,TGTGCCGGCAGCTTAGAGGCGACCGGGACTAGCGGCCAAAAAGGTCAGTTCTTC
few,14,TRBD2,TRBJ2-1,TRBV24-1,CATSDTSGGNEQFF,TGTGCCACCAGTGACACTAGCGGGGGAAATGAGCAGTTCTTC
few,15,TRBD2,TRBJ2-5,TRBV6-1,CASSGIAGEQETQYF,TGTGCCAGCAGCGGAATCGCGGGAGAACAAGAGACCCAGTACTTC
few,14,.,TRBJ1-2,TRBV10-3,CAISAWEANYGYTF,TGTGCCATCAGTGCGTGGGAAGCTAACTATGGCTACACCTTC
once,13,.,TRBJ1-6,TRBV30,CAWSGGIDSPLHF,TGTGCCTGGAGTGGGGGTATTGATTCACCCCTCCACTTT
few,13,.,TRBJ1-1,TRBV12-3/TRBV12-4,CASTLVGGTEAFF,TGTGCCAGCACCTTGGTGGGGGGCACTGAAGCTTTCTTT
many,15,TRBD2,TRBJ2-7,TRBV5-6,CASSSTSGGPYEQYF,TGTGCCAGCAGCTCCACTAGCGGGGGACCCTACGAGCAGTACTTC
.,13,TRBD1,TRBJ1-5,TRBV20-1,CSANRGGNQPQHF,TGCAGTGCTAACAGGGGAGGCAATCAGCCCCAGCATTTT
.,14,TRBD2,TRBJ2-5,TRBV18,CASSPTSEGETQYF,TGTGCCAGCTCACCGACTAGCGAAGGGGAGACCCAGTACTTC
medium-sized,14,TRBD2,TRBJ2-1,TRBV20-1,CMGLAGLSYNEQFF,TGCATGGGACTAGCGGGACTTTCCTACAATGAGCAGTTCTTC
medium-sized,14,.,TRBJ2-3,TRBV5-1,CASSFQRETDTQYF,TGCGCCAGCAGCTTCCAACGGGAAACAGATACGCAGTATTTT
medium-sized,13,.,TRBJ2-7,TRBV19,CASSITDAYEQYF,TGTGCCAGTAGTATCACAGACGCCTACGAGCAGTACTTC
medium-sized,16,TRBD2,TRBJ2-7,TRBV20-1,CSARDLSGAIPYEQYF,TGCAGTGCTAGAGATTTAAGCGGGGCTATCCCCTACGAGCAGTACTTC
medium-sized,14,.,TRBJ2-3,TRBV27,CASSYQTATDTQYF,TGTGCCAGCAGTTACCAGACAGCTACAGATACGCAGTATTTT
few,14,.,TRBJ2-5,TRBV6-2/TRBV6-3,CASTITGFQETQYF,TGTGCCAGCACCATAACAGGGTTCCAAGAGACCCAGTACTTC
many,14,.,TRBJ1-4,TRBV3-1,CASSQRTMDEKLFF,TGTGCCAGCAGCCAGCGGACTATGGATGAAAAACTGTTTTTT
many,16,.,TRBJ1-2,TRBV11-1,CASSLSDAGEDYGYTF,TGTGCCAGCAGCCTGTCAGATGCAGGGGAGGACTATGGCTACACCTTC
once,16,TRBD2,TRBJ2-2,TRBV11-3,CASSSRLAGDTGELFF,TGTGCCAGCAGCTCCAGACTAGCGGGAGACACCGGGGAGCTGTTTTTT
.,14,TRBD2,TRBJ2-1,TRBV20-1,CSATTSGYYNEQFF,TGCAGTGCCACTACTAGCGGCTACTACAATGAGCAGTTCTTC
.,17,TRBD1,TRBJ1-2,TRBV11-1,CASSLSWATGGFSVYTF,TGTGCCAGCAGCTTGTCTTGGGCGACAGGGGGTTTCTCTGTCTACACCTTC
.,13,.,TRBJ1-3,TRBV30,CAWQSFSGNTIYF,TGTGCCTGGCAGTCTTTCTCTGGAAACACCATATATTTT
.,13,.,TRBJ1-4,TRBV4-1,CASSQYTFEKLFF,TGCGCCAGCAGCCAATATACCTTCGAAAAACTGTTTTTT
.,14,.,TRBJ2-2,TRBV19,CASSIAGVTGELFF,TGTGCCAGTAGTATAGCAGGGGTCACCGGGGAGCTGTTTTTT
.,12,.,TRBJ2-5,TRBV20-1,CSACDLGETQYF,TGCAGTGCTTGCGATTTGGGAGAGACCCAGTACTTC
many,16,TRBD2,TRBJ2-1,TRBV15,CATSRDPPGGYNEQFF,TGTGCCACCAGCAGAGATCCGCCGGGGGGTTACAATGAGCAGTTCTTC
many,18,.,TRBJ2-1,TRBV11-1,CASSLGPVGLLAYNEQFF,TGTGCCAGCAGCTTAGGCCCGGTGGGCCTCCTAGCCTACAATGAGCAGTTCTTC
many,15,TRBD2,TRBJ2-3,TRBV5-8,CASSLGTSWRDTQYF,TGTGCCAGCAGCTTGGGGACTAGCTGGAGGGATACGCAGTATTTT
.,13,.,TRBJ1-3,TRBV20-1,CRASRQIGNPIYF,TGCAGAGCTAGTAGACAGATTGGAAACCCCATATATTTT
few,14,TRBD2,TRBJ2-2,TRBV6-1,CASSDSGSTGELFF,TGTGCCAGCAGTGATAGCGGGAGCACCGGGGAGCTGTTTTTT
.,14,.,TRBJ2-5,TRBV6-5,CASSYAVRGETQYF,TGTGCCAGCAGTTACGCCGTAAGGGGAGAGACCCAGTACTTC
medium-sized,16,.,TRBJ2-6,TRBV20-1,CSALNRARRGANVLTF,TGCAGTGCTCTGAACCGGGCTCGGCGGGGGGCCAACGTCCTGACTTTC
many,13,.,TRBJ1-2,TRBV9,CASSVGHDFGYTF,TGTGCCAGCAGCGTAGGTCACGACTTTGGCTACACCTTC
once,14,.,TRBJ1-6,TRBV11-2,CASSLRGLDSPLHF,TGTGCCAGCAGCTTACGTGGTCTGGATTCACCCCTCCACTTT
.,15,TRBD2,TRBJ2-7,TRBV20-1,CSASATSGGSYEQYF,TGCAGTGCCAGCGCTACTAGCGGGGGATCCTACGAGCAGTACTTC
.,13,.,TRBJ1-2,TRBV6-1,CPSSEAGDYGYTF,TGTCCCAGCAGTGAAGCCGGGGACTATGGCTACACCTTC
.,17,.,TRBJ1-2,TRBV6-2/TRBV6-3,CASSYDIGGRGNYGCTF,TGTGCCAGCAGTTACGACATCGGGGGGAGAGGAAACTATGGCTGCACCTTC
.,14,.,TRBJ1-2,TRBV2,CASSEDPDNYPNTF,TGTGCCAGCAGTGAAGATCCTGATAACTATCCCAACACATTC
few,13,.,TRBJ2-7,TRBV7-2,CASSSAEAYEQYF,TGTGCCAGCAGCTCTGCGGAAGCCTACGAGCAGTACTTC
many,15,TRBD2,TRBJ2-2,TRBV6-1,CASSFSGEGTGELFF,TGTGCCAGCAGCTTTAGCGGGGAGGGGACCGGGGAGCTGTTTTTT
few,12,.,TRBJ2-7,TRBV6-1,CASSDLDGHSLF,TGTGCCAGCAGTGATCTGGATGGGCATAGCTTATTC
many,14,TRBD2,TRBJ2-1,TRBV7-9,CASSSGLAGGGLFF,TGTGCCAGCAGCTCGGGACTAGCGGGAGGGGGGTTGTTCTTC
.,16,TRBD1,TRBJ1-2,TRBV5-1,CASSTMGQNINYGYTF,TGCGCCAGCAGCACCATGGGACAGAACATAAACTATGGCTACACCTTC
.,13,TRBD1,TRBJ1-1,TRBV24-1,CATSGTQGAPAFF,TGTGCCACCAGTGGAACACAGGGGGCGCCTGCTTTCTTT